This T cell receptor (beta chain) was sequenced during a study of post-analysis software for immune sequencing data. Study observations and caveats: Elevated frequency relative to controls characterized several TRBV segments in patients, TRBV5-6, TRBV5-1 and TRBV20-1 among them. Samples prepared in the same batch strongly co-clustered by F measure.

Sequencing libraries made from TCR beta cDNA carried unique molecular identifiers. In TCRdb, the PCR reads were re-called with MiXCR into one record per CDR3 protein. Among approximately 690,000 distinct CDR3 sequences listed, about 60% were seen once. As regards this clonotype: Its specificity is not known.

CDR1 and CDR2 from the germline V gene are SGHAT and FQNNGV. CDR3 length: 19 amino acids. The trim removed 1 base at V and 0 bases at J, leaving 10 bases unmatched. The sample comprised blood. The receptor was derived from a girl aged 2-10 years with multiple sclerosis. The chain joins TRBV11-2 to TRBJ2-3; TRBD2 agrees at 10 bases. The CDR3 coding sequence is TGTGCCAGCAGCTTAGTTCTAGGACTAGCGGTACCTAGCACAGATACGCAGTATTTT. Protein product: CASSLVLGLAVPSTDTQYF. Based on the CDR3 plus reference TRBV11-2 and TRBJ2-3, the full variable domain is EAGVAQSPRYKIIEKRQSVAFWCNPISGHATLYWYQQILGQGPKLLIQFQNNGVVDDSQLPKDRFSAERLKGVDSTLKIQPAKLEDSAVYLCASSLVLGLAVPSTDTQYFGPGTRLTVL.